These 28 T cell receptor beta chains were all obtained from the same sample, sequenced in a study of shared clonotypes between healthy human individuals (dated by TCRdb to the early 2020s). Receptor amplification or capture employed the immunoSEQ multiplex PCR assay. Sourced from immuneACCESS, this table was stored by TCRdb with only in-frame sequences that have V and J called. A share of the clones is absent; for the studies checked, an unresolved V gene accounts for under half, and the remainder has no known explanation. This sample comprises approximately 350,000 clones, about 96% of them detected only once. About 0.32% of the sample rests with the top ten. Sequenced sample: memory CD8+ T cells sorted from blood. This specimen's cell subset or site label, interpreted: CD45RO+ cells pooled with CCR7-negative TemRA cells. All receptors come from a man in his thirties or forties in good health.

The chain uses TRBV2 and TRBJ1-1; D gene uncertain. The CDR3 consists of 14 residues. The germline V gene has CDR1 SNHLY and CDR2 FYNNEI. The V and J ends lost 4 bases and 1 base respectively, with 10 bases between them. This chain's CDR3 is CASSGRQSNTEAFF. The CDR3 nucleotides are TGTGCCAGCAGTGGCCGGCAGTCGAACACTGAAGCTTTCTTT.

Concerning this clone itself: The same CDR3 can be traced to other DNA sequences in this sample. This chain uses TRBV6-1 with TRBJ2-7; TRBD1 or TRBD2 may be the D gene (6 bases each). V lost 2 bases, J lost 7 bases, and 9 bases lay in between. CDR3 length: 12 residues. Germline CDR1 is MNHNS and CDR2 is SASEGT. This CDR3 is CASSERGGEQYF. The CDR3 DNA reads as TGTGCCAGCAGTGAAAGAGGGGGGGAGCAGTACTTC.

The V call is TRBV6-5, the J call TRBJ2-5; D is unclear. The CDR3 is 13 residues long. V shed 0 bases and J shed 5 bases, with 7 bases lying between them. CDR1 is MNHEY, CDR2 SVGAGI, per germline. CDR3 amino acids: CASSYSSGETQYF. CDR3 nucleotide sequence: TGTGCCAGCAGTTACTCGAGTGGGGAGACCCAGTACTTC.

Remarks on this clone: At the DNA level, this CDR3 is encoded by other sequences in the same sample as well. This chain joins TRBV9 and TRBJ2-2; D tentatively fits TRBD1 or TRBD2 (5 bases each). V was trimmed by 0 bases and J by 5 bases, leaving 5 bases between them. Germline CDR1 and CDR2: SGDLS and YYNGEE. The CDR3 is 13 residues long. The CDR3, as DNA: TGTGCCAGCAGCGTAGGGGGGACCGGGGAGCTGTTTTTT. Translation gives CASSVGGTGELFF.

As concerns this clone: This same CDR3 is encoded by further DNA sequences in the sample. The chain has TRBV28 and TRBJ2-7; 9 nucleotides agree with TRBD1. V shed 4 bases and J 3 bases; nucleotides not matched to a gene: 7. Germline loops: CDR1 MDHEN, CDR2 SYDVKM. The CDR3 has 15 amino acids. The CDR3, as DNA: TGTGCCAGCAGTTCTCCGGGACAGGGAGACTACGAGCAGTACTTC. Translation: CASSSPGQGDYEQYF.

The chain links TRBV6-1 to TRBJ1-2; D may be TRBD1 (6 bases). V gave up 1 base and J gave up 8 bases, with 17 bases separating them. Germline V gene lookup returns CDR1 MNHNS and CDR2 SASEGT. This CDR3 is 15 amino acids long. The CDR3 DNA reads TGTGCCAGCAGTGAAGGGGTCAGGGGATTTCGGGGCTACACCTTC. This codes for CASSEGVRGFRGYTF.

The rearrangement joins TRBV27 to TRBJ2-1; 15 bases fit TRBD2. The ends lost 5 bases at V and 5 bases at J; junction bases unmatched: 13. Germline-derived CDR1 and CDR2 are MNHEY and SMNVEV (reference sequence). CDR3 length equals 19 residues. The CDR3 sequence: CASSPYQGLAGGLHNEQFF. For the CDR3, the DNA is TGTGCCAGCAGTCCTTACCAGGGACTAGCGGGAGGCCTACACAATGAGCAGTTCTTC.

The chain uses TRBV30 and TRBJ1-3; D is unresolved. CDR1 is GTSNPN and CDR2 is SVGIG in the germline V gene (reference sequence). The CDR3 has 12 amino acids. V shed 8 bases and J shed 4 bases, with 12 bases lying between them. CDR3 residues: CAGIGYGNTIYF. In nucleotides, the CDR3 is TGTGCCGGGATTGGGTACGGAAACACCATATATTTT.

Comment on this clone: This CDR3 is also generated by other DNA sequences in the sample. The genes are TRBV30 and TRBJ2-3; no definite D call. The CDR3 loop spans 11 amino acids. With 1 base removed from V and 6 bases from J, the gap between germline ends came to 5 bases. CDR1 and CDR2 from the germline V gene are GTSNPN and SVGIG (reference sequence). Here the CDR3 reads CAWSARDTQYF. The CDR3 bases are TGTGCCTGGAGTGCCAGGGATACGCAGTATTTT.

As to this clone: Sequence at one end of the junction differs from germline and may be a read error. This chain uses TRBV10-1 with TRBJ1-2; D gene ambiguous. The CDR3 runs to 9 residues. CDR1 WNHNN and CDR2 SYGVQD come from the germline V gene (reference sequence). CDR3 in amino acids: CAIPRRGAF. Written as DNA, the CDR3 is TGCGCCATTCCAAGACGGGGTGCCTTC.

This clone has just one count. This sequence joins TRBV30 and TRBJ2-1, with D possibly matching TRBD2 (5 bases). The V end was cut by 0 bases, the J end by 6 bases, with 12 bases between. Germline V gene lookup returns CDR1 GTSNPN and CDR2 SVGIG (reference sequence). The CDR3 runs 14 residues. CDR3 sequence (DNA): TGTGCCTGGAGTGTACGAGGGATGGGCAATGAGCAGTTCTTC. It yields the protein CAWSVRGMGNEQFF. The full variable domain, rest sourced from reference TRBV30 and TRBJ2-1, is SQTIHQWPATLVQPVGSPLSLECTVEGTSNPNLYWYRQAAGRGLQLLFYSVGIGQISSEVPQNLSASRPQDRQFILSSKKLLLSDSGFYLCAWSVRGMGNEQFFGPGTRLTVL.

The chain recombines TRBV14 with TRBJ2-5; D uncertain. Germline-derived CDR1 and CDR2 are SGHDN and FVKESK. Trimming took 2 bases from V and 1 from J, leaving 8 bases between them. The CDR3 runs to 14 residues. CDR3 bases: TGTGCCAGCAGCCAATCTTCGTTCCAAGAGACCCAGTACTTC. This encodes CASSQSSFQETQYF.

The CDR3 loop reads CASSPTTSRGLREQYF. The CDR3 DNA reads TGTGCCAGCTCACCGACGACTAGTAGGGGACTACGGGAGCAGTACTTC. The chain employs TRBV18 and TRBJ2-7, with 7 bases aligning to TRBD2. From germline, CDR1 is KGHSH and CDR2 LQKENI. The CDR3 consists of 16 residues. V lost 3 bases and J lost 7; bases outside the gene matches: 15.

The gene calls are TRBV28 and TRBJ2-2; 9 bases agree with TRBD2. The CDR3 has 16 residues. V trimming: 2 bases; J trimming: 10 bases; junction bases outside the gene matches: 11. CDR1 and CDR2 (germline): MDHEN, SYDVKM. CDR3 region: CASSLMGIAGDEELFF. The CDR3 nucleotides read TGTGCCAGCAGTTTAATGGGGATAGCGGGAGACGAGGAGCTGTTTTTT.

The chain carries TRBV28 and TRBJ1-2; D not resolved. Germline V gives CDR1 MDHEN, CDR2 SYDVKM. The CDR3 has 14 residues. Trimming removed 8 bases from V and 6 bases from J, with 19 bases in between. The CDR3, as DNA: TGTGCCAGCGCGAAATATCCGAAGATTAATGGCTACACCTTC. This gives the protein CASAKYPKINGYTF.

The chain has TRBV13 and TRBJ2-7; 10 bases match TRBD2. Germline V gene data show CDR1 as PRHDT and CDR2 as FYEKMQ (reference sequence). Germline trimming cut 5 bases from V and 7 bases from J; bases unmatched to any gene: 11. The CDR3 is 15 residues long. CDR3 in amino acids: CASSAVSGRGEEQYF. The CDR3 DNA sequence: TGTGCCAGCAGCGCCGTAAGCGGGAGGGGGGAGGAGCAGTACTTC.

This clone turned up a few times. The chain is built from TRBV15 and TRBJ1-1, with no clear D. This CDR3 comprises 14 residues. With 0 bases removed from V and 1 base from J, the gap between germline ends came to 6 bases. Germline lookup yields CDR1 LNHNV and CDR2 YYDKDF (reference sequence). The CDR3: CATSRDQQNTEAFF. CDR3 bases: TGTGCCACCAGCAGAGATCAACAGAACACTGAAGCTTTCTTT.

As concerns this clone: Other nucleotide sequences in the sample specify the same CDR3. The chain's CDR3 is CSVGDSNQPQHF. The CDR3 DNA is TGCAGCGTGGGGGATAGCAATCAGCCCCAGCATTTT. The V gene is TRBV29-1, the J gene TRBJ1-5; TRBD1 is a possible D gene (5 bases). Deletions cut 6 bases from V and 0 bases from J, with 6 bases between. The CDR3 is 12 residues long. Germline V gene sequence: CDR1 SQVTM, CDR2 ANQGSEA.

The genes are TRBV2 and TRBJ2-2; D is unclear. CDR1 and CDR2 (germline): SNHLY, FYNNEI. V was shortened by 1 base and J by 5 bases, with 5 bases between the two germline ends. The CDR3 length is 13 residues. In DNA form, the CDR3 reads TGTGCCAGCAGTGAAGTAAAAACCGGGGAGCTGTTTTTT. Its translation is CASSEVKTGELFF.

The genes are TRBV7-9 and TRBJ1-4; D is possibly TRBD1 (5 bases). V lost 2 bases and J 1 base, leaving 11 bases between the germline ends. This CDR3 has 16 residues. The V gene's germline CDR1 is SEHNR and CDR2 FQNEAQ (reference sequence). The CDR3 spells CASSLNIRGTNEKLFF. The CDR3 DNA reads TGTGCCAGCAGCTTAAACATAAGGGGAACTAATGAAAAACTGTTTTTT.

This clone occurred a few times. The genes are TRBV27 and TRBJ1-5, with D unclear. CDR1 and CDR2 from the germline V gene are MNHEY and SMNVEV (reference sequence). Trimming took 3 bases from V and 1 from J, leaving 7 bases between them. The CDR3 is made up of 14 amino acids. The CDR3 bases are TGTGCCAGCAGTTTGATAGGGAGCAATCAGCCCCAGCATTTT. Its translation: CASSLIGSNQPQHF.

This sequence joins TRBV7-3 and TRBJ1-1; D may be TRBD1 (6 bases). The CDR3 has 15 residues. V was pared by 5 bases and J by 6 bases, with 19 bases between. Germline lookup yields CDR1 SGHTA and CDR2 FQGTGA. For the CDR3, the DNA is TGTGCCAGCAGCCCCGGATCAGGGGTTACCCCTGAAGCTTTCTTT. The encoded protein is CASSPGSGVTPEAFF.

CDR3 bases: TGTGCTAGTGGTTTGGGATTAGCGGCGGAGACCCAGTACTTC. It yields the protein CASGLGLAAETQYF. The chain couples TRBV12-5 to TRBJ2-5, with D tentatively TRBD2 (6 bases). Germline V gene sequence: CDR1 LGHNT, CDR2 FRNRAP. This CDR3 contains 14 residues. The V end was cut by 1 base, the J end by 5 bases, with 11 bases between.

The table lists this clone with a few counts. This chain links TRBV6-1 with TRBJ2-7; 11 bases map to TRBD2. CDR3 length equals 15 residues. V was clipped by 4 bases and J by 0 bases; unmatched bases: 2. Germline loops: CDR1 MNHNS, CDR2 SASEGT. In nucleotides, the CDR3 is TGTGCCAGCAGTGCTACTAGCGGGAGCTCCTACGAGCAGTACTTC. It specifies CASSATSGSSYEQYF.

Notes on this clone: Other DNA variants within this sample encode the same CDR3. The CDR3 bases are TGCGCCAGCAGCTTAGCGGGAGGGCCTGAGACCCAGTACTTC. Translated: CASSLAGGPETQYF. The chain is built from TRBV5-1 and TRBJ2-5, with 10 bases aligning to TRBD2. Looked up from germline, CDR1 is SGHRS and CDR2 is YFSETQ. The CDR3 length is 14 residues. V gave up 2 bases and J gave up 5 bases; unmatched junction bases: 3.

The chain recombines TRBV28 with TRBJ2-2, with 9 bases identical to TRBD2. Per germline, CDR1 MDHEN and CDR2 SYDVKM. This CDR3 has 15 amino acids. The J segment lost 6 bases and the V segment lost 6 bases, leaving 8 bases of the junction unmatched. The CDR3 nucleotides are TGTGCCAGCAGGGCTAGGCGGGAGGGGCCCGGGGAGCTGTTTTTT. It codes for CASRARREGPGELFF. The entire variable domain, with the rest obtained from reference TRBV28 and TRBJ2-2, is as follows: DVKVTQSSRYLVKRTGEKVFLECVQDMDHENMFWYRQDPGLGLRLIYFSYDVKMKEKGDIPEGYSVSREKKERFSLILESASTNQTSMYLCASRARREGPGELFFGEGSRLTVL.

The chain is built from TRBV19 and TRBJ2-5; 7 nucleotides line up with TRBD2. Germline CDR1 LNHDA, CDR2 SQIVND (reference sequence). The CDR3 sequence is 13 residues long. Unmatched junction bases numbered 5, after V lost 5 bases and J lost 5 bases. CDR3 in amino acids: CASSGDYRETQYF. For the CDR3, the DNA is TGTGCCAGTAGTGGGGACTATAGGGAGACCCAGTACTTC.

This clone appeared once. J is TRBJ2-3 and V is TRBV7-9; D may be TRBD2 (6 bases). The CDR3 contains 17 residues. The germline CDR1 and CDR2 sequences are SEHNR and FQNEAQ (reference sequence). The V gene lost 5 bases and the J gene lost 6 bases, with 24 bases spanning the gap. The CDR3 loop is CASSTPRPGVVADTQYF. Here the CDR3 DNA reads TGTGCCAGCAGCACACCCAGGCCGGGGGTTGTAGCGGATACGCAGTATTTT. The full variable domain, its missing parts supplied by reference TRBV7-9 and TRBJ2-3, is DTGVSQNPRHKITKRGQNVTFRCDPISEHNRLYWYRQTLGQGPEFLTYFQNEAQLEKSRLLSDRFSAERPKGSFSTLEIQRTEQGDSAMYLCASSTPRPGVVADTQYFGPGTRLTVL.